Below are 8 T cell receptor beta chains sequenced from a single sample in a study of molecular identifiers for immune sequencing clone quantification. TCRdb passed the PCR reads through MiXCR, listing each CDR3 protein once. The sample has about 500,000 distinct CDR3 sequences; roughly 26% are singletons. Input material: naive CD8+ T cells from blood, with Jurkat cell RNA spiked in. Subset meaning: FACS-sorted CD8+CD4-CCR7+CD45RA+ naive T cells. These receptors originate from a human donor in good health. Some libraries in this study had Jurkat cell RNA spiked in.

The chain combines TRBV4-1 with TRBJ1-5, with D possibly being TRBD1 (5 bases). The CDR3 runs to 18 residues. Between the trimmed V and J ends, which lost 2 bases and 0 bases, there was a span of 17 bases. Germline CDR1 reads MGHRA; CDR2 reads YSYEKL. CDR3 sequence reads: CASSQSGAKGYSNQPQHF. The CDR3 bases are TGCGCCAGCAGCCAAAGTGGGGCGAAAGGGTATAGCAATCAGCCCCAGCATTTT.

This clonotype appeared many times. This chain joins TRBV4-3 and TRBJ2-7; D is possibly TRBD1 (5 bases). Between the trimmed V and J ends, which lost 0 bases and 3 bases, there was a span of 12 bases. Per germline, CDR1 LGHNA and CDR2 YSLEER. The CDR3 length is 15 residues. This chain's CDR3 is CASSQDFQGYYEQYF. CDR3 bases: TGCGCCAGCAGCCAAGATTTCCAGGGCTACTACGAGCAGTACTTC.

The chain combines TRBV7-9 with TRBJ2-7; the D gene could be TRBD1 or TRBD2 (5 bases each). Germline V CDR1 and CDR2: SEHNR, FQNEAQ (reference sequence). The ends were cut back, 4 bases at V and 6 bases at J, with 16 bases in the middle. The CDR3 is 14 amino acids. CDR3 DNA sequence: TGTGCCAGCAGCTCAGACAGCCGGGGTTCCGAGCAGTACTTC. This codes for CASSSDSRGSEQYF.

The chain has TRBV3-1 and TRBJ2-3, with 7 bases that match TRBD2. J gave up 9 bases and V 8 bases, and 17 bases lay outside the gene matches. Germline V gene sequence: CDR1 LGHDT, CDR2 YNNKEL (reference sequence). This CDR3 has 15 residues. The DNA for the CDR3 is TGTGCCAGCCAAGGACTAGAGGGAGTCTTAGACACGCAGTATTTT. It translates to CASQGLEGVLDTQYF.

This clonotype showed up many times. The chain combines TRBV28 with TRBJ2-7; the D is unclear. V was trimmed by 4 bases and J by 5 bases, leaving 6 bases between them. Germline V gives CDR1 MDHEN, CDR2 SYDVKM. There are 11 residues in the CDR3. CDR3: CASSSFDEQYF. Here the CDR3 DNA reads TGTGCCAGCAGTTCGTTCGACGAGCAGTACTTC.

About this clonotype itself: This could be a read error, since a much larger clone is one nucleotide away. The conserved phenylalanine or tryptophan is not found at the CDR3 terminus, so this likely reflects a read error. The CDR3 DNA reads as TGTGCCAGCAGCCCGGGACAGTTCACCTACGAGCAGTACATC. It is translated as CASSPGQFTYEQYI. The chain employs TRBV3-1 and TRBJ2-7; 7 bases match TRBD1. Germline CDR1 reads LGHDT; CDR2 reads YNNKEL (reference sequence). This CDR3 spans 14 amino acids. V lost 4 bases to trimming and J lost 2 bases; unmatched junction nucleotides: 5.

The chain links TRBV3-1 to TRBJ1-2; D is unclear. CDR1 is LGHDT and CDR2 is YNNKEL in the germline V gene (reference sequence). The CDR3 is 14 amino acids. Trimming cost V 5 bases and J 5 bases, with 15 bases left between them. The CDR3: CASSSSRRVYGYTF. Here the CDR3 DNA reads TGTGCCAGCAGCTCTTCTAGGAGGGTATATGGCTACACCTTC. Complete variable domain (other parts from reference TRBV3-1 and TRBJ1-2): DTAVSQTPKYLVTQMGNDKSIKCEQNLGHDTMYWYKQDSKKFLKIMFSYNNKELIINETVPNRFSPKSPDKAHLNLHINSLELGDSAVYFCASSSSRRVYGYTFGSGTRLTVV.

This rearrangement joins TRBV9 to TRBJ2-1; 7 bases line up with TRBD2. The CDR3 consists of 15 residues. V lost 6 bases and J lost 4; bases outside the gene matches: 10. Germline V gene sequence: CDR1 SGDLS, CDR2 YYNGEE. CDR3 sequence: CASTLAGEPYNEQFF. In nucleotides, the CDR3 is TGTGCCAGCACCCTGGCGGGAGAGCCTTACAATGAGCAGTTCTTC.